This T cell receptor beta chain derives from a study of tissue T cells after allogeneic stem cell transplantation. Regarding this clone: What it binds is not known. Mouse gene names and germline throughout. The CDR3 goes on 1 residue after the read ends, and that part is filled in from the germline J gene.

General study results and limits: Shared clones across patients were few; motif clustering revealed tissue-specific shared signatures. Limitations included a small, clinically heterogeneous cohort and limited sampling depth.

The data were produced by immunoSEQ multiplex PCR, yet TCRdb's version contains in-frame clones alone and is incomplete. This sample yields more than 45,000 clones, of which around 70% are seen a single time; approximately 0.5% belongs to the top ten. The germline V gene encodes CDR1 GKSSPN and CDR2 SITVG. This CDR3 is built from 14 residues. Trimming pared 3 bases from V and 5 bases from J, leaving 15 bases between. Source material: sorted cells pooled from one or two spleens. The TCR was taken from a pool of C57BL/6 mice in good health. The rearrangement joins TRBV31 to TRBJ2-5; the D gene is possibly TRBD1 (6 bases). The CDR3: CAWSPAGEGDTQYF. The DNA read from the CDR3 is TGTGCCTGGAGCCCAGCAGGGGAAGGAGACACCCAGTAC.